These T cell receptor beta chains were read from a single sample in a study of T cells in Graves' hyperthyroidism and ophthalmopathy. Using its own MiXCR run on the multiplex PCR reads, TCRdb lists one record per CDR3 protein. The sample includes roughly 300,000 distinct CDR3 sequences, less than 30% seen only once; the top ten take more than 25%. The sample was blood. The receptors were sampled from a man aged 35 to 55 with Graves' hyperthyroidism that later progressed to Graves' ophthalmopathy. Each CDR3 is given with its conserved first and last residue. Fields, in order: D gene, V gene, J gene, CDR3 length, clone size, CDR3 protein, CDR3 DNA. D genes are given only for firm matches. Clone size appears in some rows only: once, few, many, or a class for an expanded clone.

>TRBD2|TRBV6-2/TRBV6-3|TRBJ2-2|18|many
CASSRGTSGSVRTGELFF
TGTGCCAGCAGTCGAGGGACTAGCGGGAGCGTTAGGACCGGGGAGCTGTTTTTT
>-|TRBV6-1|TRBJ2-4|11|many
CASGVVNIQYF
TGTGCCAGCGGGGTAGTAAACATTCAGTACTTC
>-|TRBV6-1|TRBJ1-5|14|many
CASSNVQGGEPQHF
TGTGCCAGCAGTAATGTACAGGGCGGAGAGCCCCAGCATTTT
>-|TRBV27|TRBJ1-2|14|many
CASSGPARDSGYTF
TGTGCCAGCAGCGGGCCGGCCAGGGATTCTGGCTACACCTTC
>-|TRBV2|TRBJ2-7|13|many
CASSDNRVGEQYF
TGTGCCAGCAGTGATAACAGGGTAGGCGAGCAGTACTTC
>-|TRBV11-2|TRBJ1-1|16|-
CASSLIPPGMNTEAFF
TGTGCCAGCAGCTTAATACCCCCAGGGATGAACACTGAAGCTTTCTTT
>-|TRBV12-3/TRBV12-4|TRBJ2-5|13|many
CASSGLEGETQYF
TGTGCCAGCAGTGGTCTAGAAGGGGAGACCCAGTACTTC
>-|TRBV5-1|TRBJ2-5|15|many
CASSLAGRGQETQYF
TGCGCCAGCAGCTTGGCTGGGAGGGGACAGGAGACCCAGTACTTC
>TRBD1|TRBV6-2/TRBV6-3|TRBJ1-2|17|once
CASSPRTGSGLHYGYTF
TGTGCCAGCAGCCCAAGGACAGGTTCGGGGCTTCACTATGGCTACACCTTC
>TRBD1|TRBV24-1|TRBJ1-1|13|-
CATAGGSNTEAFF
TGTGCCACCGCAGGGGGCTCGAACACTGAAGCTTTCTTT
>-|TRBV10-1|TRBJ2-7|13|many
CASSKGDNYEQYF
TGCGCCAGCAGTAAGGGGGACAACTACGAGCAGTACTTC
>TRBD1|TRBV27|TRBJ2-7|16|once
CASSYRLTGVQDEQYF
TGTGCCAGCAGTTATAGGTTGACAGGGGTACAGGACGAGCAGTACTTC
>-|TRBV28|TRBJ2-7|12|-
CASSLRIGEQYF
TGTGCCAGCAGTCTCCGGATCGGCGAGCAGTACTTC
>TRBD2|TRBV7-9|TRBJ2-5|13|few
CASSFTSAETQYF
TGTGCCAGCAGCTTTACTAGCGCGGAGACCCAGTACTTC
>-|TRBV2|TRBJ2-7|14|many
CASTRQQSSYEQYF
TGTGCCAGCACGCGGCAGCAGAGCTCCTACGAGCAGTACTTC
>TRBD1|TRBV30|TRBJ2-5|14|few
CAWSVQGAGETQYF
TGTGCCTGGAGTGTACAGGGGGCGGGGGAGACCCAGTACTTC
>-|TRBV7-2|TRBJ2-7|13|many
CASSLVTLYEQYF
TGTGCCAGCAGCTTAGTTACCCTCTACGAGCAGTACTTC
>TRBD2|TRBV20-1|TRBJ2-7|19|many
CSAGGVAGGFGLGTYEQYF
TGCAGTGCAGGAGGGGTAGCGGGAGGATTTGGATTAGGAACCTACGAGCAGTACTTC
>TRBD1|TRBV24-1|TRBJ2-2|16|many
CATSDRDRGITGELFF
TGTGCCACCAGTGATCGGGACAGGGGAATCACCGGGGAGCTGTTTTTT
>-|TRBV11-2|TRBJ2-7|15|many
CASSLGTPEVYEQYF
TGTGCCAGCAGCTTAGGCACACCTGAGGTCTACGAGCAGTACTTC
>TRBD1|TRBV5-6|TRBJ1-2|14|many
CASSLSGGRLGYTF
TGTGCCAGCAGCTTGTCAGGGGGGCGACTTGGCTACACCTTC
>-|TRBV24-1|TRBJ2-2|13|many
CATSDPPAGELFF
TGTGCCACCAGTGACCCTCCAGCCGGGGAGCTGTTTTTT
>TRBD1|TRBV28|TRBJ2-7|16|many
CASSSGWTGQGDEQYF
TGTGCCAGCAGTTCGGGATGGACAGGCCAAGGTGACGAGCAGTACTTC
>-|TRBV7-2|TRBJ1-5|16|-
CASSLEGAVGNQPQHF
TGTGCCAGCAGCTTAGAAGGGGCGGTGGGCAATCAGCCCCAGCATTTT
>TRBD2|TRBV19|TRBJ2-2|15|-
CAMPPGLLNTGELFF
TGTGCCATGCCCCCGGGACTATTAAACACCGGGGAGCTGTTTTTT
>-|TRBV6-5|TRBJ1-1|15|-
CASRYLGGRNTEAFF
TGTGCCAGCAGGTACCTTGGCGGCAGGAACACTGAAGCTTTCTTT
>TRBD2|TRBV7-3|TRBJ2-7|15|-
CASSESGGSSYEQYF
TGTGCCAGCAGCGAGAGCGGGGGGAGCTCCTACGAGCAGTACTTC
>-|TRBV12-3/TRBV12-4|TRBJ2-5|15|-
CASSETGLREETQYF
TGTGCCAGCAGTGAAACAGGGTTGAGAGAGGAGACCCAGTACTTC
>-|TRBV15|TRBJ1-5|13|many
CATSWGGNQPQHF
TGTGCCACCAGCTGGGGAGGCAATCAGCCCCAGCATTTT
>TRBD2|TRBV11-2|TRBJ2-5|14|-
CASSSFTSAETQYF
TGTGCCAGCAGCTCCTTCACTAGCGCGGAGACCCAGTACTTC
>-|TRBV12-3/TRBV12-4|TRBJ1-4|15|many
CASSPGLGANEKLFF
TGTGCCAGCAGTCCCGGGTTGGGAGCTAATGAAAAACTGTTTTTT
>TRBD1|TRBV10-3|TRBJ2-7|13|-
CAIQAGQDYEQYF
TGTGCCATCCAGGCGGGACAGGACTACGAGCAGTACTTC
>TRBD1|TRBV28|TRBJ1-2|13|many
CASSSGQGNGYTF
TGTGCCAGCAGTTCGGGACAGGGAAATGGCTACACCTTC
>-|TRBV6-1|TRBJ1-1|13|many
CASKETVNTEAFF
TGTGCCAGCAAGGAGACAGTGAACACTGAAGCTTTCTTT
>TRBD2|TRBV12-3/TRBV12-4|TRBJ2-5|12|many
CASSGGEETQYF
TGTGCCAGCAGCGGGGGGGAAGAGACCCAGTACTTC
>-|TRBV28|TRBJ1-1|14|many
CASSWVGAGTEAFF
TGTGCCAGCAGTTGGGTGGGGGCAGGCACTGAAGCTTTCTTT
>-|TRBV15|TRBJ2-4|14|many
CATSREGYRNIQYF
TGTGCCACCAGCAGAGAGGGCTACCGGAACATTCAGTACTTC
>-|TRBV11-2|TRBJ2-7|12|many
CASSLVPGEQYF
TGTGCCAGCAGCTTAGTGCCGGGGGAGCAGTACTTC
>-|TRBV6-5|TRBJ2-7|15|many
CASSYPGRSSYEQYF
TGTGCCAGCAGTTACCCAGGACGGTCGTCCTACGAGCAGTACTTC
>-|TRBV4-1|TRBJ1-3|16|few
CASSQPTDVKGNTIYF
TGCGCCAGCAGCCAACCCACGGACGTAAAGGGAAACACCATATATTTT
>-|TRBV19|TRBJ1-5|12|many
CASSVGTQPQHF
TGTGCCAGTAGTGTAGGGACCCAGCCCCAGCATTTT
>-|TRBV6-5|TRBJ2-2|13|many
CASKSGNTGELFF
TGTGCCAGCAAATCCGGGAACACCGGGGAGCTGTTTTTT
>-|TRBV2|TRBJ2-5|13|many
CASSDPSGETQYF
TGTGCCAGCAGTGATCCGAGCGGAGAGACCCAGTACTTC
>-|TRBV18|TRBJ1-1|13|many
CASSPDRLTEAFF
TGTGCCAGCTCACCTGACAGGCTAACTGAAGCTTTCTTT
>-|TRBV2|TRBJ1-1|14|many
CASRKQARGTEAFF
TGTGCCAGCAGGAAACAGGCCCGGGGCACTGAAGCTTTCTTT